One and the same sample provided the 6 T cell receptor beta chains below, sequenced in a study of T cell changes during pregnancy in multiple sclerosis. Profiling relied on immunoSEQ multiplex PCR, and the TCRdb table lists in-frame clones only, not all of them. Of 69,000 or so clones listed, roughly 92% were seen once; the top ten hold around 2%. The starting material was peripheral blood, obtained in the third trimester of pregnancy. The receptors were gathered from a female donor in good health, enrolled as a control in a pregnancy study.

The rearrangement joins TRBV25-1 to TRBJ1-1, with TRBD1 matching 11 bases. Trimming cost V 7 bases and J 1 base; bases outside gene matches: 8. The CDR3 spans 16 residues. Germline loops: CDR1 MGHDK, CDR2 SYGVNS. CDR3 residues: CASTRGTGGWNTEAFF. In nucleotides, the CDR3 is TGTGCCAGCACCAGAGGGACAGGGGGATGGAACACTGAAGCTTTCTTT.

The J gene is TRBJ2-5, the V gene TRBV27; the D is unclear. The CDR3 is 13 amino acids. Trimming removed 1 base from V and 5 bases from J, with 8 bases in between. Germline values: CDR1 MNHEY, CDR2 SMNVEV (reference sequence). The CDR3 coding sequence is TGTGCCAGCAGTTTATTAGACGGGGAGACCCAGTACTTC. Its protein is CASSLLDGETQYF.

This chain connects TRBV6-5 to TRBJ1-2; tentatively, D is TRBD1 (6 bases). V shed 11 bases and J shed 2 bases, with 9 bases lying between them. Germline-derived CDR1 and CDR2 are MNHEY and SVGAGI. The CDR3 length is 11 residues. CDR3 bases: TGTGCCGTGGGGGCAAACTATGGCTACACCTTC. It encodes CAVGANYGYTF.

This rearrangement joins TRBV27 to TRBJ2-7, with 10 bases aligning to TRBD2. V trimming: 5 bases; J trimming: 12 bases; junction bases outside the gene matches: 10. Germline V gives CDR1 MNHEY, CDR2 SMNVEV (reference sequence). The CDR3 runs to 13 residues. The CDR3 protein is CASSTAGGLLLYF. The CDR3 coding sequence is TGTGCCAGCAGTACAGCGGGAGGGCTACTCCTGTACTTC.

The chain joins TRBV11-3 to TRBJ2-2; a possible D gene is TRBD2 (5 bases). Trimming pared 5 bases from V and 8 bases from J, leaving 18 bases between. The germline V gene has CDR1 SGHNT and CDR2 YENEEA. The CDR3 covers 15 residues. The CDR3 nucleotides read TGTGCCAGCAGCAAAAGCCCGACGGGGATAGGGGAGCTGTTTTTT. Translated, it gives CASSKSPTGIGELFF.

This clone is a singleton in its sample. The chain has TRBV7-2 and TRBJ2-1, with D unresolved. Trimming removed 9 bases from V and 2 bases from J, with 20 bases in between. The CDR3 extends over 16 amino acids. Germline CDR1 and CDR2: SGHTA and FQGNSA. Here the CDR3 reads CASTRGPAKPYNEQFF. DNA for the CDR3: TGTGCCAGTACCCGTGGGCCAGCAAAGCCCTACAATGAGCAGTTCTTC.